This is a list of T cell receptor beta chains from one sample in a study of T cells after posttransplantation cyclophosphamide. Sequencing used immunoSEQ multiplex PCR; TCRdb keeps in-frame clones, though not all of them. The data show 30,000 or so clones, with around nine tenths seen just once and roughly 0.25% held by the top ten. The sequencing sample was made of naive CD4+ T cells sorted from PBMCs. Receptors were obtained from a woman aged 60 to 75 in good health, CMV-negative, and a related stem cell transplant donor. Both conserved end residues are part of each CDR3. A D gene is named only where the DNA matches it firmly. Clone size is shown for a subset of rows, as once, few, many or a class of expanded clone.

d_gene: TRBD1
abundance: once
j_gene: TRBJ1-1
v_gene: TRBV9
len: 13
CDR3nt: TGTGCCAGCAGCGTTTTACAGGGGACTGAAGCTTTCTTT
CDR3aa: CASSVLQGTEAFF

d_gene: NA
abundance: NA
j_gene: TRBJ2-7
v_gene: TRBV19
len: 13
CDR3nt: TGTGCCAGTACTCGAGGGCCGTCGTACGAGCAGTACTTC
CDR3aa: CASTRGPSYEQYF

d_gene: TRBD2
abundance: NA
j_gene: TRBJ2-1
v_gene: TRBV4-1
len: 18
CDR3nt: TGCGCCAGCAGCCAACCCGGGGTAGCGGGAGAGACCTACAATGAGCAGTTCTTC
CDR3aa: CASSQPGVAGETYNEQFF

d_gene: NA
abundance: NA
j_gene: TRBJ1-2
v_gene: TRBV28
len: 12
CDR3nt: TGTGCCAGCAGTTTGTATAACTATGGCTACACCTTC
CDR3aa: CASSLYNYGYTF

d_gene: NA
abundance: NA
j_gene: TRBJ1-1
v_gene: TRBV7-8
len: 15
CDR3nt: TGTGCCAGCAGCCAAACGCCAGGGGTGAACACTGAAGCTTTCTTT
CDR3aa: CASSQTPGVNTEAFF

d_gene: NA
abundance: NA
j_gene: TRBJ1-6
v_gene: TRBV5-1
len: 17
CDR3nt: TGCGCCAGCAGCTCCCAATCTAACCAGGGGTATCGCTCACCCCTCCACTTT
CDR3aa: CASSSQSNQGYRSPLHF

d_gene: NA
abundance: NA
j_gene: TRBJ2-3
v_gene: TRBV10-3
len: 12
CDR3nt: TGTGCCATCAGGGCAGACACAGATACGCAGTATTTT
CDR3aa: CAIRADTDTQYF

d_gene: NA
abundance: NA
j_gene: TRBJ2-1
v_gene: TRBV6-5
len: 11
CDR3nt: TGTGCCAGCAGCCGAGGGAATGAGCAGTTCTTC
CDR3aa: CASSRGNEQFF

d_gene: TRBD2
abundance: NA
j_gene: TRBJ2-1
v_gene: TRBV30
len: 15
CDR3nt: TGTGCCTGGAGCTCGGGGGGTTCCACCTACAATGAGCAGTTCTTC
CDR3aa: CAWSSGGSTYNEQFF

d_gene: TRBD1
abundance: NA
j_gene: TRBJ1-6
v_gene: TRBV5-4
len: 14
CDR3nt: TGTGCCAGCAGGGCGGCAGGGGGCGATTCACCCCTCCACTTT
CDR3aa: CASRAAGGDSPLHF

d_gene: TRBD2
abundance: NA
j_gene: TRBJ2-7
v_gene: TRBV11-2
len: 17
CDR3nt: TGTGCCAGCAGCTTCGGACTAGCGGGCCTGAGCTCCTACGAGCAGTACTTC
CDR3aa: CASSFGLAGLSSYEQYF

d_gene: TRBD1
abundance: NA
j_gene: TRBJ1-5
v_gene: TRBV7-8
len: 16
CDR3nt: TGTGCCAGCAGCTTAGCGGCCGGGACAGGGAATCAGCCCCAGCATTTT
CDR3aa: CASSLAAGTGNQPQHF

d_gene: TRBD1
abundance: NA
j_gene: TRBJ2-3
v_gene: TRBV10-3
len: 16
CDR3nt: TGTGCCATCAGTGGGAGGGACAGGGCACTTGCAGATACGCAGTATTTT
CDR3aa: CAISGRDRALADTQYF

d_gene: TRBD2
abundance: NA
j_gene: TRBJ2-7
v_gene: TRBV7-9
len: 13
CDR3nt: TGTGCCAGCAGCTATCAGCGGGGGGGCGAGCAGTACTTC
CDR3aa: CASSYQRGGEQYF

d_gene: NA
abundance: NA
j_gene: TRBJ2-7
v_gene: TRBV6-1
len: 14
CDR3nt: TGTGCCAGCAGTGAGGGGGGAGTCCCCTACGAGCAGTACTTC
CDR3aa: CASSEGGVPYEQYF

d_gene: NA
abundance: NA
j_gene: TRBJ1-6
v_gene: TRBV18
len: 15
CDR3nt: TGTGCCAGCTCACCACAGGCAGGTTTTAATTCACCCCTCCACTTT
CDR3aa: CASSPQAGFNSPLHF

d_gene: TRBD2
abundance: once
j_gene: TRBJ2-5
v_gene: TRBV7-2
len: 16
CDR3nt: TGTGCCGCCAGCCCAGGCCCGGGAGGATGGCAAGAGACCCAGTACTTC
CDR3aa: CAASPGPGGWQETQYF

d_gene: TRBD2
abundance: once
j_gene: TRBJ2-5
v_gene: TRBV19
len: 16
CDR3nt: TGTGCCAGTAAGGGCGACAGCGGGAGGCCCGGCGAGACCCAGTACTTC
CDR3aa: CASKGDSGRPGETQYF

d_gene: TRBD2
abundance: once
j_gene: TRBJ2-1
v_gene: TRBV6-5
len: 15
CDR3nt: TGTGCCAGCAGTTTTTCGAGGACTAGCAACAATGAGCAGTTCTTC
CDR3aa: CASSFSRTSNNEQFF

d_gene: NA
abundance: NA
j_gene: TRBJ2-5
v_gene: TRBV5-1
len: 17
CDR3nt: TGCGCCAGCAGCTTGGGGGGAACAGGGTCTGCTCGAGAGACCCAGTACTTC
CDR3aa: CASSLGGTGSARETQYF

d_gene: NA
abundance: NA
j_gene: TRBJ2-1
v_gene: TRBV7-9
len: 15
CDR3nt: TGTGCCAGCAGCTTACGAGCCACAGGGGAGGATGAGCAGTTCTTC
CDR3aa: CASSLRATGEDEQFF

d_gene: NA
abundance: NA
j_gene: TRBJ1-2
v_gene: TRBV4-3
len: 13
CDR3nt: TGCGCCAGCAGCCCTGACACTAACTATGGCTACACCTTC
CDR3aa: CASSPDTNYGYTF

d_gene: TRBD1
abundance: NA
j_gene: TRBJ1-6
v_gene: TRBV7-9
len: 16
CDR3nt: TGTGCCAGCAGCTTAGGACGGACAGGGGTCGGGTCACCCCTCCACTTT
CDR3aa: CASSLGRTGVGSPLHF

d_gene: TRBD1
abundance: NA
j_gene: TRBJ2-7
v_gene: TRBV30
len: 15
CDR3nt: TGTGCCTGGAGTGTCTCGGGGACAGGGCCCTACGAGCAGTACTTC
CDR3aa: CAWSVSGTGPYEQYF

d_gene: TRBD2
abundance: NA
j_gene: TRBJ2-1
v_gene: TRBV5-4
len: 15
CDR3nt: TGTGCCAGCAGCTTGAGAGCGGGAGGGCGGAGTGAGCAGTTCTTC
CDR3aa: CASSLRAGGRSEQFF

d_gene: NA
abundance: NA
j_gene: TRBJ1-1
v_gene: TRBV11-2
len: 15
CDR3nt: TGTGCCAGCAGCTTAGGAACAGGGCCCCGGACTGAAGCTTTCTTT
CDR3aa: CASSLGTGPRTEAFF

d_gene: NA
abundance: NA
j_gene: TRBJ2-3
v_gene: TRBV5-4
len: 13
CDR3nt: TGTGCCAGCAGCTTGCAGGGTTCAGATACGCAGTATTTT
CDR3aa: CASSLQGSDTQYF

d_gene: NA
abundance: NA
j_gene: TRBJ2-1
v_gene: TRBV4-3
len: 17
CDR3nt: TGCGCCAGCAGCCAAGACCTAATGCGGGGCCCTTCCAATGAGCAGTTCTTC
CDR3aa: CASSQDLMRGPSNEQFF

d_gene: TRBD1
abundance: NA
j_gene: TRBJ2-7
v_gene: TRBV7-9
len: 15
CDR3nt: TGTGCCAGCAGCTTAGCCGGTCAGGGGGCTTACGAGCAGTACTTC
CDR3aa: CASSLAGQGAYEQYF

d_gene: TRBD1
abundance: NA
j_gene: TRBJ1-2
v_gene: TRBV4-1
len: 17
CDR3nt: TGCGCCAGCAGCAACAGGGGATCGGCTGCGGCTATTTATGGCTACACCTTC
CDR3aa: CASSNRGSAAAIYGYTF

d_gene: NA
abundance: NA
j_gene: TRBJ2-1
v_gene: TRBV27
len: 15
CDR3nt: TGTGCCAGCAGCCAATTGCAGGGGTCCTACAATGAGCAGTTCTTC
CDR3aa: CASSQLQGSYNEQFF

d_gene: TRBD2
abundance: NA
j_gene: TRBJ2-3
v_gene: TRBV6-6
len: 14
CDR3nt: TGTGCCAGCACTACCGTAGAGCGGGGCGATACGCAGTATTTT
CDR3aa: CASTTVERGDTQYF

d_gene: NA
abundance: once
j_gene: TRBJ1-1
v_gene: TRBV28
len: 14
CDR3nt: TGTGCCAGCAGTTTAGGTTACAGGGACACTGAAGCTTTCTTT
CDR3aa: CASSLGYRDTEAFF

d_gene: NA
abundance: NA
j_gene: TRBJ1-1
v_gene: TRBV7-3
len: 14
CDR3nt: TGTGCCAGCGGTTTTAGTCCGGTGAACACTGAAGCTTTCTTT
CDR3aa: CASGFSPVNTEAFF

d_gene: TRBD1
abundance: NA
j_gene: TRBJ2-5
v_gene: TRBV5-1
len: 16
CDR3nt: TGCGCCAGCAGTCACCGGGGGACAGGGCCCCAAGAGACCCAGTACTTC
CDR3aa: CASSHRGTGPQETQYF

d_gene: NA
abundance: NA
j_gene: TRBJ2-5
v_gene: TRBV5-6
len: 13
CDR3nt: TGTGCCAGCATCGACAGATTCCAAGAGACCCAGTACTTC
CDR3aa: CASIDRFQETQYF

d_gene: TRBD2
abundance: NA
j_gene: TRBJ2-1
v_gene: TRBV5-1
len: 13
CDR3nt: TGCGCCAGCAGCTTAGGACTAGTTGGTGAGCAGTTCTTC
CDR3aa: CASSLGLVGEQFF

d_gene: TRBD1
abundance: NA
j_gene: TRBJ2-7
v_gene: TRBV6-6
len: 13
CDR3nt: TGTGCCAGCACTCGGGACAGTTCCTACGAGCAGTACTTC
CDR3aa: CASTRDSSYEQYF

d_gene: NA
abundance: NA
j_gene: TRBJ2-7
v_gene: TRBV5-4
len: 14
CDR3nt: TGTGCCAGCAGCTCCTCCTTCCCCGGTAAGAGGAGGTACTTC
CDR3aa: CASSSSFPGKRRYF

d_gene: TRBD2
abundance: once
j_gene: TRBJ2-1
v_gene: TRBV7-2
len: 16
CDR3nt: TGTGCCAGCAGCCCCCGACTAGCGGATACCTACAATGAGCAGTTCTTC
CDR3aa: CASSPRLADTYNEQFF